Each of the 10 T cell receptor beta chains below was sequenced from the same sample in a study of blood T cell repertoires in COVID-19. Measured with immunoSEQ multiplex PCR; TCRdb has only the in-frame clones, and not every one. The table has 200,000 to 250,000 clones, 80% to 90% seen once. The material sequenced was peripheral blood. The source is a woman at least 80 years old with active or convalescent COVID-19.

The chain joins TRBV19 to TRBJ1-3; a weak D match, TRBD1 (5 bases). The CDR3 is made up of 17 amino acids. Germline-derived CDR1 and CDR2 are LNHDA and SQIVND (reference sequence). V lost 3 bases and J 7 bases, leaving 22 bases between the germline ends. CDR3: CASSILAGRRLGNTIYF. The CDR3 DNA follows: TGTGCCAGTAGTATCCTCGCGGGACGGAGGCTCGGGAACACCATATATTTT.

The chain is built from TRBV11-1 and TRBJ2-7; D ambiguous. Trimming cost V 1 base and J 5 bases, with 9 bases left between them. This CDR3 comprises 13 residues. CDR1 and CDR2 from the germline V gene are SGHAT and FQDESV (reference sequence). In DNA form, the CDR3 reads TGTGCCAGCAGCTTAGGACTTAACGACGAGCAGTACTTC. This sequence encodes CASSLGLNDEQYF.

This clone turned up a few times. This sequence joins TRBV5-4 and TRBJ2-5; TRBD2 agrees at 9 bases. The CDR3 covers 15 residues. Unmatched junction bases numbered 9, after V lost 4 bases and J lost 5 bases. Germline V gene lookup returns CDR1 SGHNT and CDR2 YYREEE (reference sequence). For the CDR3, the DNA is TGTGCCAGCAGCCCCATAGCGGGAGTGGGGGAGACCCAGTACTTC. Encoded protein: CASSPIAGVGETQYF.

CDR3 in DNA: TGTGCCAGCAGCTCAGGCAGACAAATCTATGGCTACACCTTC. It translates to CASSSGRQIYGYTF. V is TRBV5-6 and J is TRBJ1-2; the D is unclear. The CDR3 sequence is 14 residues long. The V end lost 3 bases, the J end lost 4 bases, and 13 bases lay between the germline ends. Germline loops: CDR1 SGHDT, CDR2 YYEEEE.

The chain carries TRBV2 and TRBJ1-2; D gene ambiguous. V lost 3 bases to trimming and J lost 4 bases, with 12 bases between them. The CDR3 has 14 amino acids. Germline assignment: CDR1 SNHLY and CDR2 FYNNEI. The CDR3 loop reads CASSDGLSSYGYTF. In DNA, the CDR3 is TGTGCCAGCAGTGACGGACTCAGCTCCTATGGCTACACCTTC.

The V and J genes are TRBV9 and TRBJ2-7, with 8 positions matching TRBD2. CDR1 is SGDLS, CDR2 YYNGEE, per germline. The CDR3 loop spans 16 amino acids. After removal of 0 bases from V and 0 bases from J, the junction contained 5 bases not matched to a gene. The DNA for the CDR3 is TGTGCCAGCAGCGTAGGATCTAGCGGGCTCTCCTACGAGCAGTACTTC. This gives the protein CASSVGSSGLSYEQYF.

In its sample, this clone was seen a few times. This chain links TRBV5-4 with TRBJ1-6, with TRBD1 matching over 11 bases. The CDR3 sequence is 16 residues long. CDR1 and CDR2 from the germline V gene are SGHNT and YYREEE (reference sequence). The J segment lost 5 bases and the V segment lost 2 bases, leaving 3 bases of the junction unmatched. DNA for the CDR3: TGTGCCAGCAGCTTCGGACAGGGGGCACATAATTCACCCCTCCACTTT. It is translated as CASSFGQGAHNSPLHF.

The V gene is TRBV4-1, the J gene TRBJ1-2; 10 bases fit TRBD1. J was trimmed by 4 bases and V by 1 base; bases with no gene match: 6. The V gene's germline CDR1 is MGHRA and CDR2 YSYEKL. CDR3 length: 16 residues. The CDR3 DNA sequence: TGCGCCAGCAGCCAAGGAGAGGACAGGGGGACCTATGGCTACACCTTC. Translated, it gives CASSQGEDRGTYGYTF.

The chain is built from TRBV7-6 and TRBJ1-4, with D uncertain. Trimming pared 3 bases from V and 8 bases from J, leaving 19 bases between. CDR1 SGHVS and CDR2 FNYEAQ come from the germline V gene. The CDR3 is 16 residues long. The CDR3 protein is CASSFLPGLYGEKLFF. Written as DNA, the CDR3 is TGTGCCAGCAGCTTCCTCCCAGGACTTTACGGGGAAAAACTGTTTTTT.

This rearrangement joins TRBV11-3 to TRBJ1-2; 8 nucleotides agree with TRBD1. This CDR3 is 15 amino acids long. CDR1 and CDR2 (germline): SGHNT, YENEEA. V lost 5 bases and J lost 1; bases outside the gene matches: 6. CDR3 in amino acids: CASSPGTGYNYGYTF. DNA for the CDR3: TGTGCCAGCAGCCCAGGGACAGGCTATAACTATGGCTACACCTTC. The whole variable domain, remainder taken from reference TRBV11-3 and TRBJ1-2, is EAGVVQSPRYKIIEKKQPVAFWCNPISGHNTLYWYLQNLGQGPELLIRYENEEAVDDSQLPKDRFSAERLKGVDSTLKIQPAELGDSAVYLCASSPGTGYNYGYTFGSGTRLTVV.